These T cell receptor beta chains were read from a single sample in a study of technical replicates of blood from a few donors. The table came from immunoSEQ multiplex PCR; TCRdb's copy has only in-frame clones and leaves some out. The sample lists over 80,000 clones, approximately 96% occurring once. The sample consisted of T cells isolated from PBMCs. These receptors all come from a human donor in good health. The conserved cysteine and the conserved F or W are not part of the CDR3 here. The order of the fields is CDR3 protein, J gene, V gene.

cdr3_aa: ASRPDRDSGNTIY
j_call: TRBJ1-3
v_call: TRBV5-4

cdr3_aa: ASSLRTSTYEQY
j_call: TRBJ2-7
v_call: TRBV5-5

cdr3_aa: ATSRGYELMNTEAF
j_call: TRBJ1-1
v_call: TRBV15

cdr3_aa: ASSSDRENNQPQH
j_call: TRBJ1-5
v_call: TRBV5-6

cdr3_aa: ASSVDRGRYEQY
j_call: TRBJ2-7
v_call: TRBV7-6

cdr3_aa: ASSLDGGYGYT
j_call: TRBJ1-2
v_call: TRBV7-8

cdr3_aa: ASRTGTGYYGYT
j_call: TRBJ1-2
v_call: TRBV27

cdr3_aa: ASSTLQGPYEQY
j_call: TRBJ2-7
v_call: TRBV19

cdr3_aa: ASSPFPTTGDVGTEAF
j_call: TRBJ1-1
v_call: TRBV18

cdr3_aa: ATSRGGTGRSVNEKLF
j_call: TRBJ1-4
v_call: TRBV15

cdr3_aa: ASSYSGSNSPLH
j_call: TRBJ1-6
v_call: TRBV6-5

cdr3_aa: ASSLTAGQGYT
j_call: TRBJ1-2
v_call: TRBV7-3

cdr3_aa: ASSEALTGGPYEQY
j_call: TRBJ2-7
v_call: TRBV6-1

cdr3_aa: ASSLAGSHEQY
j_call: TRBJ2-7
v_call: TRBV7-2

cdr3_aa: ASSSGTGRSPQH
j_call: TRBJ1-5
v_call: TRBV2

cdr3_aa: ASSDSEQGSQPQH
j_call: TRBJ1-5
v_call: TRBV19

cdr3_aa: ASSLTETYEQY
j_call: TRBJ2-7
v_call: TRBV11-2

cdr3_aa: ASRETTYNEQF
j_call: TRBJ2-1
v_call: TRBV6-5

cdr3_aa: ASSELSRQAYNEQF
j_call: TRBJ2-1
v_call: TRBV6-1

cdr3_aa: ASSNEWGLVAQETQY
j_call: TRBJ2-5
v_call: TRBV5-6

cdr3_aa: ASSLRLLTDTQY
j_call: TRBJ2-3
v_call: TRBV4-3

cdr3_aa: ASSSVGQSPYEQY
j_call: TRBJ2-7
v_call: TRBV28

cdr3_aa: ASSLSRGTYEQY
j_call: TRBJ2-7
v_call: TRBV7-3

cdr3_aa: ASSEHIRGQGADEQF
j_call: TRBJ2-1
v_call: TRBV9

cdr3_aa: ASGNRAGTEAF
j_call: TRBJ1-1
v_call: TRBV11-2

cdr3_aa: ASSVGQGSPQDEQF
j_call: TRBJ2-1
v_call: TRBV9

cdr3_aa: ASSGETSGNDYEQY
j_call: TRBJ2-7
v_call: TRBV11-3

cdr3_aa: ASTPGLAGFLRGQY
j_call: TRBJ2-7
v_call: TRBV28

cdr3_aa: ASSLVGLAGPKETQY
j_call: TRBJ2-5
v_call: TRBV5-1

cdr3_aa: ASYDRAYEQY
j_call: TRBJ2-7
v_call: TRBV28

cdr3_aa: ASSPGQGFVHT
j_call: TRBJ1-2
v_call: TRBV14

cdr3_aa: ATGQGMNEKLF
j_call: TRBJ1-4
v_call: TRBV10-3

cdr3_aa: ASSGLNRGLVEKLF
j_call: TRBJ1-4
v_call: TRBV5-5

cdr3_aa: ASSVAFGGSFDEQY
j_call: TRBJ2-7
v_call: TRBV9

cdr3_aa: ASRSDAAMSGGYT
j_call: TRBJ1-2
v_call: TRBV11-3

cdr3_aa: ASSMLLDREETQY
j_call: TRBJ2-5
v_call: TRBV25-1

cdr3_aa: ASQTGSYNEQF
j_call: TRBJ2-1
v_call: TRBV28

cdr3_aa: SVTNRQVGNTIY
j_call: TRBJ1-3
v_call: TRBV29-1

cdr3_aa: ASSPGQGGTYGYT
j_call: TRBJ1-2
v_call: TRBV27

cdr3_aa: ASSSYAAGPNTGELF
j_call: TRBJ2-2
v_call: TRBV5-1

cdr3_aa: ASSLRGGATGSTYEQY
j_call: TRBJ2-7
v_call: TRBV5-5

cdr3_aa: ASSSGQINEKLF
j_call: TRBJ1-4
v_call: TRBV5-1

cdr3_aa: ASSYSYGPGGYT
j_call: TRBJ1-2
v_call: TRBV6-6

cdr3_aa: ASCRGGGQEETQY
j_call: TRBJ2-5
v_call: TRBV5-1